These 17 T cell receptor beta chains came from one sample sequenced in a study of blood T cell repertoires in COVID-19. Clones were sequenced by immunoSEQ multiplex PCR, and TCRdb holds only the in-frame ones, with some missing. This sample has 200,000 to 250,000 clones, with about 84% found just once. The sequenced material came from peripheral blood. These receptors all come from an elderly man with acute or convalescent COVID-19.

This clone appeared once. The CDR3 sequence is CSVATDYEQYF. DNA of the CDR3: TGCAGCGTTGCGACAGACTACGAGCAGTACTTC. The chain combines TRBV29-1 with TRBJ2-7; a weak D match, TRBD1 (5 bases). This CDR3 has 11 amino acids. V lost 4 bases and J 3 bases, leaving 7 bases between the germline ends. Germline V lookup: CDR1 SQVTM, CDR2 ANQGSEA.

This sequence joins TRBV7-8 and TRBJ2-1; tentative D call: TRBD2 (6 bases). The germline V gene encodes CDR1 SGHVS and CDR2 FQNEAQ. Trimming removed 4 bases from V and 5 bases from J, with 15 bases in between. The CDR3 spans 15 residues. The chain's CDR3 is CASSSGTGLDNEQFF. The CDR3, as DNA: TGTGCCAGCAGCTCGGGGACGGGACTCGACAATGAGCAGTTCTTC.

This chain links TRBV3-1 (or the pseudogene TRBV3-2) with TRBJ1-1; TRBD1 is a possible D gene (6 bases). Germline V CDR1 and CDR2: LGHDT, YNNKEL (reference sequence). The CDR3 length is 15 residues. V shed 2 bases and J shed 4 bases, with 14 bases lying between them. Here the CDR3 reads CASSQIGGGGTEAFF. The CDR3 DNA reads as TGTGCCAGCAGCCAAATTGGAGGGGGGGGCACTGAAGCTTTCTTT.

Written as DNA, the CDR3 is TGTGCCAGCAGCCAGGGACAGGCCTTCAACTATGGCTACACCTTC. Translated: CASSQGQAFNYGYTF. The chain joins TRBV28 to TRBJ1-2; 8 bases match TRBD1. Germline loops: CDR1 MDHEN, CDR2 SYDVKM. V gave up 6 bases and J gave up 2 bases; unmatched junction bases: 8. The CDR3 loop spans 15 amino acids.

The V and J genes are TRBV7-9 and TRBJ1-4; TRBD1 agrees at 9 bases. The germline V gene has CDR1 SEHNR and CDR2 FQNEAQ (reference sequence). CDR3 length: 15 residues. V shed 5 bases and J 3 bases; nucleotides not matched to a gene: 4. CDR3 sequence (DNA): TGTGCCAGCAGCCCCCGGGACAGGGCTAATGAAAAACTGTTTTTT. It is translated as CASSPRDRANEKLFF.

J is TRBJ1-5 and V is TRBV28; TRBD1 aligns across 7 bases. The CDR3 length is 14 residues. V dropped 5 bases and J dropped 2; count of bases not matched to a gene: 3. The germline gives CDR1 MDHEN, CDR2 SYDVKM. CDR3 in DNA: TGTGCCAGCAGTACAGGGGACCGCAATCAGCCCCAGCATTTT. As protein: CASSTGDRNQPQHF.

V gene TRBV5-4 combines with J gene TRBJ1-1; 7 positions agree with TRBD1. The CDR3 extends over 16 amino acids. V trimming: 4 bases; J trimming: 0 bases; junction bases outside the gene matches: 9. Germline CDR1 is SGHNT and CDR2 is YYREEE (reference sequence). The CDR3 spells CASSPGQSDMNTEAFF. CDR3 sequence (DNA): TGTGCCAGCAGCCCGGGACAGTCAGATATGAACACTGAAGCTTTCTTT.

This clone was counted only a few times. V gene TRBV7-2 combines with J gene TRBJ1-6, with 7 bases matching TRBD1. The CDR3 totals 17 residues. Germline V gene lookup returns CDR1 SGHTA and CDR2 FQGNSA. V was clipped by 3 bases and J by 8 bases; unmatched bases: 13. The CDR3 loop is CASSFYRGRSSDSPLHF. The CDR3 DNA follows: TGTGCCAGCAGCTTCTACAGGGGTCGGTCTTCGGATTCACCCCTCCACTTT.

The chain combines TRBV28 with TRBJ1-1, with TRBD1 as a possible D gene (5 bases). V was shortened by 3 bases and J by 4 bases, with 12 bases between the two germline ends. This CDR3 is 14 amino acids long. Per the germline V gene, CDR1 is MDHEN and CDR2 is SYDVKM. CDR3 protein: CASSLAGRGTEAFF. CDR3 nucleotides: TGTGCCAGCAGTTTGGCAGGGCGGGGCACTGAAGCTTTCTTT.

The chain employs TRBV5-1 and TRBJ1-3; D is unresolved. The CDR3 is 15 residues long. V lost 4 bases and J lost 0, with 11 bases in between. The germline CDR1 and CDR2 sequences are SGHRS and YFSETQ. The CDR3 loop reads CASSEPGISGNTIYF. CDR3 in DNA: TGCGCCAGCAGCGAGCCAGGAATCTCTGGAAACACCATATATTTT.

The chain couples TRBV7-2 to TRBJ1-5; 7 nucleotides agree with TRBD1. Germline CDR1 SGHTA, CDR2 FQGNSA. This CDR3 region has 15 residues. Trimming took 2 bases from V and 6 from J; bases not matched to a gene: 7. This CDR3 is CASSLIHTGAQPQHF. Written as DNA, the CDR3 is TGTGCCAGCAGCTTAATTCATACAGGGGCTCAGCCCCAGCATTTT.

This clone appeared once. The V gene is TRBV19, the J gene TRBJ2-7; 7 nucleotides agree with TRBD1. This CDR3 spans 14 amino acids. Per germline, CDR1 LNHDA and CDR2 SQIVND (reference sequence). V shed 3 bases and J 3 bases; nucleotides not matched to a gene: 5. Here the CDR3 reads CASSMGSGGYEQYF. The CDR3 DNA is TGTGCCAGTAGTATGGGATCAGGGGGCTACGAGCAGTACTTC.

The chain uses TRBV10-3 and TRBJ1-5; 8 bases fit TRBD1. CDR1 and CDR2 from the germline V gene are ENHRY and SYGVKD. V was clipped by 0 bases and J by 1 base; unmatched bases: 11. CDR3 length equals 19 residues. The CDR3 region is CAISESLGRGQISNQPQHF. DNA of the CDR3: TGTGCCATCAGTGAGTCTCTGGGCAGGGGGCAAATAAGCAATCAGCCCCAGCATTTT.

The CDR3 nucleotides are TGCGCCAGCAGCGGCGGGACAGGGAGGGATTCACCCCTCCACTTT. Protein: CASSGGTGRDSPLHF. The V gene is TRBV5-1, the J gene TRBJ1-6; 9 positions match TRBD1. This CDR3 comprises 15 residues. The V segment lost 4 bases and the J segment 8 bases; nucleotides outside the gene matches: 7. CDR1 is SGHRS, CDR2 YFSETQ, per germline.

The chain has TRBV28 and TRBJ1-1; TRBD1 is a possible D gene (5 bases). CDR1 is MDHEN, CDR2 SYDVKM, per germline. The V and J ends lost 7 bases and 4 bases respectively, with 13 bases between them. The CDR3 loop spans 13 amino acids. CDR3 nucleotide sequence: TGTGCCAGCAAGGGGCGAAGTATCACTGAAGCTTTCTTT. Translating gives CASKGRSITEAFF.

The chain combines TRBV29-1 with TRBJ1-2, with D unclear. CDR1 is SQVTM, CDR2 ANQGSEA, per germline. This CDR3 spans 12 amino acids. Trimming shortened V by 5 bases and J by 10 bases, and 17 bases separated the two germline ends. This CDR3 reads CSVTKGSGNYTF. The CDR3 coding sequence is TGCAGCGTTACCAAAGGATCGGGGAACTACACCTTC.

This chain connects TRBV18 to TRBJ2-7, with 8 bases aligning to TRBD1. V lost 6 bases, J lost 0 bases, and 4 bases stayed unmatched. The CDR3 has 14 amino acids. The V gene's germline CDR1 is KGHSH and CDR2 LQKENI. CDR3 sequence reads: CASSRTGSSYEQYF. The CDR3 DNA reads TGTGCCAGCTCCCGGACAGGGAGCTCCTACGAGCAGTACTTC.